This entry lists 20 T cell receptor beta chains sequenced from one sample in a study of blood T cell repertoires in COVID-19 (dated by TCRdb to about 2020). The method behind the library was the immunoSEQ multiplex PCR assay. TCRdb took over this immuneACCESS table, retaining in-frame rearrangements with V and J assigned. Such tables are incomplete; in checked studies, under half of the missing clones stem from an unresolved V gene, and the remainder is unexplained. The sample table shows hundreds of thousands of clones, and approximately 90% are seen once. The ten largest clones capture roughly 2.5% of the sample. The sequenced sample was PBMCs or T cells enriched from blood (not recorded which). Receptors were obtained from a woman younger than 35 who had recovered from COVID-19.

This clone was recorded only once. The genes are TRBV29-1 and TRBJ2-7; weak D call: TRBD1 (5 bases). In germline, CDR1 is SQVTM, CDR2 ANQGSEA. The CDR3 contains 13 residues. Trimming left V 4 bases short and J 1 base short, with 11 bases between. The CDR3 DNA follows: TGCAGCGTTGTGGACATACCATCCTACGAGCAGTACTTC. This sequence encodes CSVVDIPSYEQYF.

V gene TRBV5-6 combines with J gene TRBJ2-2; 8 bases line up with TRBD1. Germline V CDR1 and CDR2: SGHDT, YYEEEE. V lost 0 bases, J lost 6 bases, and 4 bases stayed unmatched. The CDR3 consists of 15 residues. Here the CDR3 DNA reads TGTGCCAGCAGCTTGGGGCAGGGGGCAGCCGGGGAGCTGTTTTTT. Residues: CASSLGQGAAGELFF.

The chain carries TRBV29-1 and TRBJ2-1, with TRBD1 as a possible D gene (6 bases). Deletions cut 6 bases from V and 6 bases from J, with 21 bases between. The V gene's germline CDR1 is SQVTM and CDR2 ANQGSEA. The length of the CDR3 is 15 residues. This CDR3 reads CSVSKGQGMSNEQFF. The CDR3 coding sequence is TGCAGCGTGTCGAAGGGGCAGGGGATGAGCAATGAGCAGTTCTTC.

The chain is built from TRBV15 and TRBJ2-7; TRBD1 agrees at 11 bases. There are 14 residues in the CDR3. Trimming cost V 0 bases and J 11 bases; bases outside gene matches: 6. Per the germline V gene, CDR1 is LNHNV and CDR2 is YYDKDF (reference sequence). The CDR3 region has the DNA TGTGCCACCAGCAGAGAAGGGACAGGGGGTGCCGAGTACTTC. Translated, it gives CATSREGTGGAEYF.

This chain links TRBV6-5 with TRBJ1-4; tentative D call: TRBD1 (6 bases). V was shortened by 6 bases and J by 4 bases, with 12 bases between the two germline ends. This CDR3 region has 14 residues. Germline assignment: CDR1 MNHEY and CDR2 SVGAGI. CDR3 loop: CASRRQANNEKLFF. The CDR3, as DNA: TGTGCCAGCAGAAGACAGGCTAATAATGAAAAACTGTTTTTT.

The genes are TRBV6-5 and TRBJ2-7; 7 bases agree with TRBD2. After removal of 9 bases from V and 0 bases from J, the junction contained 8 bases not matched to a gene. Germline V gives CDR1 MNHEY, CDR2 SVGAGI. The CDR3 has 14 residues. The CDR3 DNA reads TGTGCCAGTGGGAGGGCAGGGAGCTCCTACGAGCAGTACTTC. As protein: CASGRAGSSYEQYF.

Concerning this clone: This same CDR3 is encoded by further DNA sequences in the sample. The chain employs TRBV4-2 and TRBJ1-1; 9 bases fit TRBD1. This CDR3 comprises 14 residues. V was pared by 3 bases and J by 3 bases, with 2 bases of the junction left unmatched. Germline V gene data show CDR1 as LGHNA and CDR2 as YNFKEQ. The CDR3 DNA reads as TGTGCCAGCAGCCAGGGGGACAGGGACACTGAAGCTTTCTTT. This translates into CASSQGDRDTEAFF.

This chain uses TRBV10-3 with TRBJ2-5; 11 nucleotides align to TRBD2. The germline gives CDR1 ENHRY, CDR2 SYGVKD. J lost 2 bases, V lost 3 bases, and 5 bases had no gene match. This CDR3 has 16 amino acids. The CDR3 nucleotides read TGTGCCATCAGTGAAGTTTTAGCGGGGGGGCAAGAGACCCAGTACTTC. Amino acid sequence: CAISEVLAGGQETQYF.

The V and J genes are TRBV11-2 and TRBJ2-2; D is uncertain. Germline loops: CDR1 SGHAT, CDR2 FQNNGV. The CDR3 has 15 amino acids. Trimming removed 1 base at V and 5 bases at J, with 11 bases between. The CDR3 DNA is TGTGCCAGCAGCTTAGGGCAGGTGAAAACCGGGGAGCTGTTTTTT. This codes for CASSLGQVKTGELFF. Using reference TRBV11-2 and TRBJ2-2 for the parts outside the CDR3, the full variable domain is EAGVAQSPRYKIIEKRQSVAFWCNPISGHATLYWYQQILGQGPKLLIQFQNNGVVDDSQLPKDRFSAERLKGVDSTLKIQPAKLEDSAVYLCASSLGQVKTGELFFGEGSRLTVL.

The chain uses TRBV28 and TRBJ1-5; D is ambiguous. This CDR3 comprises 15 residues. Germline lookup yields CDR1 MDHEN and CDR2 SYDVKM. The V end was cut by 4 bases, the J end by 0 bases, with 10 bases between. CDR3 sequence (DNA): TGTGCCAGCAGTTCCCGGTTATATAGCAATCAGCCCCAGCATTTT. Protein product: CASSSRLYSNQPQHF.

This chain joins TRBV13 and TRBJ2-3; 11 bases line up with TRBD2. Germline-derived CDR1 and CDR2 are PRHDT and FYEKMQ (reference sequence). CDR3 length equals 16 residues. V was pared by 5 bases and J by 6 bases, with 10 bases of the junction left unmatched. The CDR3 loop is CASSAYSGGDRDTQYF. CDR3 bases: TGTGCCAGCAGCGCCTATAGCGGGGGGGACAGGGATACGCAGTATTTT.

The chain couples TRBV28 to TRBJ1-5, with 7 bases identical to TRBD1. V shed 5 bases and J 4 bases; nucleotides not matched to a gene: 8. CDR3 length equals 15 residues. Per germline, CDR1 MDHEN and CDR2 SYDVKM. CDR3 nucleotide sequence: TGTGCCAGCAGTCAGAGACAGGGTCGTAATCAGCCCCAGCATTTT. The encoded protein is CASSQRQGRNQPQHF.

This chain joins TRBV29-1 and TRBJ1-5; possible D gene TRBD1, 5 bases. This CDR3 is 13 amino acids long. Between the trimmed V and J ends, which lost 2 bases and 5 bases, there was a span of 10 bases. Germline V gene sequence: CDR1 SQVTM, CDR2 ANQGSEA. This chain's CDR3 is CSVESREDQPQHF. The CDR3 DNA follows: TGCAGCGTTGAATCCAGGGAAGATCAGCCCCAGCATTTT.

V is TRBV2 and J is TRBJ1-1; 9 bases fit TRBD1. CDR3 length: 16 residues. With 7 bases clipped from V and 6 bases from J, the junction kept 15 bases outside the gene matches. CDR1 and CDR2 from the germline V gene are SNHLY and FYNNEI. CDR3 sequence: CASTYSAGQGFSEAFF. CDR3 nucleotides: TGTGCCAGCACTTACTCCGCCGGACAGGGGTTTTCTGAAGCTTTCTTT.

This clone appeared once. The CDR3 DNA sequence: TGCGCCAGCAGCTTGGAAAGCGGGGGATACAATGAGCAGTTCTTC. Protein: CASSLESGGYNEQFF. The V and J genes are TRBV5-1 and TRBJ2-1, with 8 bases identical to TRBD2. The CDR3 consists of 15 residues. Trimming cost V 0 bases and J 4 bases; bases outside gene matches: 3. CDR1 and CDR2 from the germline V gene are SGHRS and YFSETQ.

This clone is a singleton in its sample. The chain joins TRBV4-1 to TRBJ1-2; D possibly corresponds to TRBD1 (5 bases). The V and J ends lost 0 bases and 4 bases respectively, with 15 bases between them. In germline, CDR1 is MGHRA, CDR2 YSYEKL. The CDR3 is 16 residues long. CDR3 sequence: CASSQDRGRAVYGYTF. The CDR3 DNA is TGCGCCAGCAGCCAAGATAGGGGCAGGGCAGTCTATGGCTACACCTTC.

V usage is TRBV4-2 and J usage is TRBJ2-7, with D possibly matching TRBD2 (6 bases). In germline, CDR1 is LGHNA, CDR2 YNFKEQ. The CDR3 spans 16 residues. V lost 3 bases and J lost 2, with 17 bases in between. DNA of the CDR3: TGTGCCAGCAGCCATACACTTAGCGGTTCCACCTACGAGCAGTACTTC. This translates into CASSHTLSGSTYEQYF.

The rearrangement joins TRBV27 to TRBJ2-5, with a weak D call TRBD2 (5 bases). Germline loops: CDR1 MNHEY, CDR2 SMNVEV (reference sequence). V lost 0 bases, J lost 4 bases, and 12 bases lay in between. This CDR3 is built from 15 residues. The CDR3 DNA is TGTGCCAGCAGTTTATCGTTCACTAGGACAGAGACCCAGTACTTC. It codes for CASSLSFTRTETQYF.

This clone came up a few times. The chain is built from TRBV5-1 and TRBJ2-4; 7 nucleotides match TRBD2. CDR3 length equals 14 residues. Germline trimming cut 4 bases from V and 8 bases from J; bases unmatched to any gene: 9. Germline values: CDR1 SGHRS, CDR2 YFSETQ. As DNA, the CDR3 is TGCGCCAGCAGCCGCGGGAGCGGAATGGACATTCAGTACTTC. Protein product: CASSRGSGMDIQYF.

The genes are TRBV15 and TRBJ2-7; the match to TRBD1 covers 11 bases. The CDR3 is made up of 15 amino acids. Germline CDR1 reads LNHNV; CDR2 reads YYDKDF (reference sequence). With 1 base clipped from V and 6 bases from J, the junction kept 5 bases outside the gene matches. The CDR3 sequence is CATSRGGQGDTEQYF. The CDR3, as DNA: TGTGCCACCAGCAGAGGGGGACAGGGGGATACCGAGCAGTACTTC.